Detailed here is one T cell receptor (beta chain). The antigen is not known. This CDR3 contains 14 residues. Germline V gives CDR1 MNHNS, CDR2 SASEGT. Trimming took 8 bases from V and 6 from J; bases not matched to a gene: 11. Through a sample-barcoded 5' primer and a J-beta primer mix, a second PCR was run for roughly 7 to 11 cycles. Each cDNA molecule received a tag from a template-switch adaptor that had 12 random nucleotides. Per sample, CDR3-containing paired-end reads numbered at least 2.5 million. MiXCR, applied by TCRdb to the 5' RACE reads, yields one record per CDR3 protein. The table lists 600,000 to 850,000 distinct CDR3 sequences, around 40% of them singletons, with 20% to 25% in the top ten. These data belong to a study of blood T cells in healthy people across ages. General study findings and limits: Diversity estimated from one million T cells was considered an underestimate.

The specimen sequenced was blood. The receptor comes from an older woman in good health. The gene calls are TRBV6-1 and TRBJ1-2; 8 nucleotides agree with TRBD1. Written as DNA, the CDR3 is TGTGCCAGCCTACTTGACAGGGGTGGAGATGGCTACACCTTC. Amino acid sequence: CASLLDRGGDGYTF.